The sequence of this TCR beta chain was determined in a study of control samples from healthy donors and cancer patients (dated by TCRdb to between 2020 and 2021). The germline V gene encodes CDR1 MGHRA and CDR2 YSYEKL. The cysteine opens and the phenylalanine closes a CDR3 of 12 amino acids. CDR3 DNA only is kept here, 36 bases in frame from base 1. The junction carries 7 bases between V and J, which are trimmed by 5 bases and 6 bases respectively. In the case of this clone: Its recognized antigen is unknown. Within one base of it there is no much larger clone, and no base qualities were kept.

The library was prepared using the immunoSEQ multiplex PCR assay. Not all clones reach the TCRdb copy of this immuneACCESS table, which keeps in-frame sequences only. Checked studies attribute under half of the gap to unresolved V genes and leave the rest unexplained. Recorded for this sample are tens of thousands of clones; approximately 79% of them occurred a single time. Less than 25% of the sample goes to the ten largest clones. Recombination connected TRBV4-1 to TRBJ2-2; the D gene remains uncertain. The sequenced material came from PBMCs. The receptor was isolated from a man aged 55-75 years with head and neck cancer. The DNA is TGCGCCAGCAGCAAGACGGCCGGGGAGCTGTTTTTT. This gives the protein CASSKTAGELFF.